This T cell receptor beta chain came from a study of CD8+CD57+ T cells in acquired aplastic anemia (dated by TCRdb to the late 2010s). The study in broad terms: Extracted DNA from sorted CD4+ and CD8+ cells averaged about 3 ug, ranging from roughly 0.2 to 30 ug. For healthy donor samples, the average read count was around 10 million for CD4+ cells and 11 million to 14 million for CD8+ cells.

Genomic DNA was used as template for profiling of TCR beta VDJ combinations and CDR3 sequences. An Illumina HiSeq 2000 was the platform used for TCR repertoire sequencing. From the authors' description of their analysis: TRBV/TRBJ rearrangement plots, CDR3 size and DJ length profiles, and Simpson's diversity index were used to assess repertoires. Whichever DNA sequence was most abundant in the deep sequencing data was defined as the immunodominant clone. CDR3 amino acid sequences were screened for sharing across subjects and were compared with published repertoires and the VDJdb database. TCRdb's own reprocessing of the public reads used fastp at Q25 and MiXCR and kept productive beta chains. Each entry is one CDR3 protein sequence, shown with its most common DNA and genes. These V and J calls rely on TCRdb rather than the paper's analysis. Counted in this sample were 95,000 to 120,000 distinct CDR3 sequences; 51% of them appeared once. About 32% of the sample belongs to the ten largest clones.

This clonotype was detected many times. Its antigen is not yet known. One base away there is no much larger clone; base qualities are not given. TCR repertoires of sorted CD4+ and CD8+ blood T cells from severe aplastic anemia patients and healthy subjects were deep-sequenced in the study. Ficoll-Paque density gradient centrifugation was used to isolate peripheral blood mononuclear cells. Before DNA extraction, CD4+ and CD8+ T cells were sorted by FACS or by magnetic beads. Points the paper makes about the study in general: Between patients and healthy controls, no significant difference in CD8+ Simpson's diversity was found (P=0.060). Although roughly 29 CD8+ CDR3 sequences were shared by patients and controls, these sequences appeared highly expressed in patients and within the immunodominant clones of patients.

This sequence originates from a human donor in good health, serving as a control. What was sequenced was sorted CD4+, CD8+, or CD8+CD57+ T cells (not recorded which) from PBMCs.

The CDR3 reads CAARFGAAYGYTF. The nucleotides are TGTGCCGCCCGTTTTGGGGCCGCCTATGGCTACACCTTC. The chain joins TRBV6-1 to TRBJ1-2, with TRBD1 tentatively as D gene (5 bases match). Its CDR3 holds 13 amino acids, cysteine through phenylalanine. The retained sequence is limited to the CDR3, 39 bases, with the frame set at the first base. Trimming at the junction amounts to 11 bases on V and 4 bases on J, and the germline ends lie 17 bases apart. Based on the germline V gene, the CDR1 and CDR2 sequences are MNHNS and SASEGT.